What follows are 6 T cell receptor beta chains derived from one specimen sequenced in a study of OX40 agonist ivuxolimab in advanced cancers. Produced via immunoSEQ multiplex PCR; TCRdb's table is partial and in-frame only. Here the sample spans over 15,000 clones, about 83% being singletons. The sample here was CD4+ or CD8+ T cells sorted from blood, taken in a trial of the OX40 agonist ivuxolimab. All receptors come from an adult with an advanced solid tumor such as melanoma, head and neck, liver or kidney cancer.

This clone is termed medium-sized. In DNA, the CDR3 is TGTGCCAGCAGCCACGGACAGGGGGCGCAGGAGCAGTACTTC. Translated: CASSHGQGAQEQYF. The V call is TRBV5-5, the J call TRBJ2-7, with 11 bases that match TRBD1. The CDR3 is 14 amino acids. V lost 4 bases, J lost 7 bases, and 7 bases stayed unmatched. The germline V gene has CDR1 SGHKS and CDR2 YYEKEE (reference sequence). The full variable domain, its missing parts supplied by reference TRBV5-5 and TRBJ2-7, is DAGVTQSPTHLIKTRGQQVTLRCSPISGHKSVSWYQQVLGQGPQFIFQYYEKEERGRGNFPDRFSARQFPNYSSELNVNALLLGDSALYLCASSHGQGAQEQYFGPGTRLTVT.

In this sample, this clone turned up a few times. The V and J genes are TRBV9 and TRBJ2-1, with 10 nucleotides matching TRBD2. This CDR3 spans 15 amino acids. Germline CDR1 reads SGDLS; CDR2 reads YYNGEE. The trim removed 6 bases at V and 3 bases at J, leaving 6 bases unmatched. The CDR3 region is CASTRAGGDYNEQFF. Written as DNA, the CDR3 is TGTGCCAGCACCAGAGCGGGAGGGGACTACAATGAGCAGTTCTTC.

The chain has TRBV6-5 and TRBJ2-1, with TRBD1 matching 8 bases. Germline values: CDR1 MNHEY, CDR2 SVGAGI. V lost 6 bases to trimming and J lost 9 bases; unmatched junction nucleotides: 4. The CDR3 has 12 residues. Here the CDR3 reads CASRDDRGEQFF. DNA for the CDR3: TGTGCCAGCAGGGATGACAGGGGTGAGCAGTTCTTC.

CDR3 in DNA: TGTGCCAGCAGCGACCCGGGGCTGGGTGGCTACACCTTC. This codes for CASSDPGLGGYTF. The J gene is TRBJ1-2, the V gene TRBV5-7, with a possible D match to TRBD1 (5 bases). TRBV5-7 is noted as an ORF with a role that remains uncertain. CDR3 size: 13 residues. Between the trimmed V and J ends, which lost 4 bases and 7 bases, there was a span of 14 bases.

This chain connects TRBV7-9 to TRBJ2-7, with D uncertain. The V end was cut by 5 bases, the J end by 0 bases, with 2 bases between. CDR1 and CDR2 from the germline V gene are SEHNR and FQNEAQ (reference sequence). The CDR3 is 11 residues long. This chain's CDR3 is CASSPSYEQYF. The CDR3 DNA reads TGTGCCAGCAGCCCCTCCTACGAGCAGTACTTC.

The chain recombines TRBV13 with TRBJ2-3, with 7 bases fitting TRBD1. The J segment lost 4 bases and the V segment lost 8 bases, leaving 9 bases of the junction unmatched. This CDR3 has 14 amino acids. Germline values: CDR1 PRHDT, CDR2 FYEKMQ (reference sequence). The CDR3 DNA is TGTGCCAGCTCAGGGGGAGAGGGTGCAGATACGCAGTATTTT. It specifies CASSGGEGADTQYF.